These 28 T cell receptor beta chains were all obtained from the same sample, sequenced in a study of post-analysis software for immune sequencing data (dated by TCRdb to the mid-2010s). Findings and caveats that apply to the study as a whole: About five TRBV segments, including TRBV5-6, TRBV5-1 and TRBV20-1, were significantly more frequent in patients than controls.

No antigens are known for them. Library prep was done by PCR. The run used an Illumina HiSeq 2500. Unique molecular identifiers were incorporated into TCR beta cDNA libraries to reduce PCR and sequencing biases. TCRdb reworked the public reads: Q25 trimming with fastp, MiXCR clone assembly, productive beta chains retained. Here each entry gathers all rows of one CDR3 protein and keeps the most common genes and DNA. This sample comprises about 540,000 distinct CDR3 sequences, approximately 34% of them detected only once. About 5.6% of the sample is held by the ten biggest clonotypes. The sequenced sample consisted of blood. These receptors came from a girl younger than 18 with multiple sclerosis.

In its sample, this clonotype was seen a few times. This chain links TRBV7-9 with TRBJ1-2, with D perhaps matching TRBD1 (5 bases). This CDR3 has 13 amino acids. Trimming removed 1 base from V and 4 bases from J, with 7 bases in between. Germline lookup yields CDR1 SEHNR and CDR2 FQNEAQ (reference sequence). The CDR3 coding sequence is TGTGCCAGCAGCTTAGGGGACGGCTATGGCTACACCTTC. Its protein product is CASSLGDGYGYTF. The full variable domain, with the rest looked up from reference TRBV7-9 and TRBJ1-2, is DTGVSQNPRHKITKRGQNVTFRCDPISEHNRLYWYRQTLGQGPEFLTYFQNEAQLEKSRLLSDRFSAERPKGSFSTLEIQRTEQGDSAMYLCASSLGDGYGYTFGSGTRLTVV.

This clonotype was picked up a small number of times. The CDR3 is CASSQAPRNHDGYTF. The CDR3 DNA reads TGTGCCAGCAGCCAAGCCCCGCGAAACCACGATGGCTACACCTTC. The V gene is TRBV7-9, the J gene TRBJ1-2, with D hard to call. The CDR3 is made up of 15 amino acids. V was cut by 5 bases and J by 6 bases, with 19 bases left in between. Germline CDR1 is SEHNR and CDR2 is FQNEAQ (reference sequence).

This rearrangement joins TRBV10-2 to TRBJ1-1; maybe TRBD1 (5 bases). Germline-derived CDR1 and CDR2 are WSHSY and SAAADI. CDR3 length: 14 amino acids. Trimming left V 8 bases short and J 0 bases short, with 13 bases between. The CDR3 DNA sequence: TGCGCCAGCGGAACAGGAAACATGAACACTGAAGCTTTCTTT. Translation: CASGTGNMNTEAFF.

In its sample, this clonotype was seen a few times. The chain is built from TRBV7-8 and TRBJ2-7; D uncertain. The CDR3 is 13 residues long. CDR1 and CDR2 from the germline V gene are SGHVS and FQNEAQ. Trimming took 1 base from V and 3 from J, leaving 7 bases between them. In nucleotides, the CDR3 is TGTGCCAGCAGCTTAGAATGGGGCTACGAGCAGTACTTC. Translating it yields CASSLEWGYEQYF.

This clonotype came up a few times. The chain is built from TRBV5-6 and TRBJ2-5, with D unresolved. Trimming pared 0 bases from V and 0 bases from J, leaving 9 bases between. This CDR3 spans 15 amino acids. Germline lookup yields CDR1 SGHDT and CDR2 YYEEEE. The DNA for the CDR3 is TGTGCCAGCAGCTTGGTGGCTAGAGACCAAGAGACCCAGTACTTC. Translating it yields CASSLVARDQETQYF.

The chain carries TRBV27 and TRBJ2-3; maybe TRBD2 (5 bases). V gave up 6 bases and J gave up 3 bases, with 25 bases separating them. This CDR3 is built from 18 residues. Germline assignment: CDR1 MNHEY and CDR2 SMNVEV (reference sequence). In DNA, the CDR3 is TGTGCCAGCAGCGAGACCGCCCAGCACTGGAGGAATACAGATACGCAGTATTTT. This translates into CASSETAQHWRNTDTQYF.

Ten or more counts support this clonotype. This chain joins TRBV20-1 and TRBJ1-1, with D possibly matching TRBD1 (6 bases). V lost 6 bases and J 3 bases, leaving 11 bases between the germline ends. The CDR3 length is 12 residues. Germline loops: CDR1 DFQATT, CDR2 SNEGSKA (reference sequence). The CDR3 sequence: CSARAGDTEAFF. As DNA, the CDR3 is TGCAGTGCCCGAGCAGGGGACACTGAAGCTTTCTTT.

CDR3 sequence (DNA): TGCGCCAGCAGCTTTCCAAATAAGGGAACTGAAGCTTTCTTT. The encoded protein is CASSFPNKGTEAFF. This rearrangement joins TRBV5-1 to TRBJ1-1; D is ambiguous. The V gene lost 2 bases and the J gene lost 5 bases, with 13 bases spanning the gap. Germline V gene lookup returns CDR1 SGHRS and CDR2 YFSETQ. The CDR3 is 14 amino acids.

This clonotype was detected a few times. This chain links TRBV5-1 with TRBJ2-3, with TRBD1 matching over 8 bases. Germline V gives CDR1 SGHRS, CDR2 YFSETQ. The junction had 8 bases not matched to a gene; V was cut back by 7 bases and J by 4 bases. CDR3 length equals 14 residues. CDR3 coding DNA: TGCGCCAGCCGTCCAGGGGGCAGCGCAGATACGCAGTATTTT. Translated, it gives CASRPGGSADTQYF.

The CDR3 DNA follows: TGCGCCAGCAGCCCGGAGGGGACAGGGATTGGCTACACCTTC. This translates into CASSPEGTGIGYTF. V usage is TRBV5-1 and J usage is TRBJ1-2; 9 bases match TRBD1. Germline values: CDR1 SGHRS, CDR2 YFSETQ. The CDR3 loop spans 14 amino acids. Trimming removed 4 bases from V and 7 bases from J; junction bases left unmatched: 8.

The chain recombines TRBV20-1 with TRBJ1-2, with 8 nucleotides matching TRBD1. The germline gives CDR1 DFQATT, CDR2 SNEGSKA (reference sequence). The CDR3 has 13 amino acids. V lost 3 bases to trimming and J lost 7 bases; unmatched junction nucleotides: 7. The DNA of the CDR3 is TGCAGTGCTAGCCTGACAGGGGTTGGTGGCTACACCTTC. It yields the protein CSASLTGVGGYTF.

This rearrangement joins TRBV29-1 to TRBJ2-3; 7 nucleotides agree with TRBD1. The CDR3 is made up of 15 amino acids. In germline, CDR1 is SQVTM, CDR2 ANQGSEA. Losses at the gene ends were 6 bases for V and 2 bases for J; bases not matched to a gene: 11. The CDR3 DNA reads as TGCAGCGTCCGAAACAGGGGCGCTATCACAGATACGCAGTATTTT. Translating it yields CSVRNRGAITDTQYF.

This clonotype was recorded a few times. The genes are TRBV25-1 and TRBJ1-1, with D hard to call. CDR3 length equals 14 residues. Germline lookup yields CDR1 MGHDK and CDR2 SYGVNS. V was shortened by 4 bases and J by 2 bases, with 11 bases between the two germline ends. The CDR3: CASSAQDYNTEAFF. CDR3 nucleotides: TGTGCCAGCAGTGCTCAAGATTATAACACTGAAGCTTTCTTT.

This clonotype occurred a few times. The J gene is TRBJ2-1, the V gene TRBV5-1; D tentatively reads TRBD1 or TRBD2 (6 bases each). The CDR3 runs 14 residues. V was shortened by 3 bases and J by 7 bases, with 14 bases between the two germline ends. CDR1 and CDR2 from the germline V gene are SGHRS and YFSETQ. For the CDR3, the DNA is TGCGCCAGCAGCTATGGTGGGGGGCAGAATGAGCAGTTCTTC. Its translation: CASSYGGGQNEQFF.

The CDR3 spells CASSGTGQGIYEQYF. The CDR3 bases are TGTGCCAGCAGCGGTACCGGACAGGGAATTTACGAGCAGTACTTC. The V call is TRBV5-6, the J call TRBJ2-5; 8 bases map to TRBD1. Near its end, the DNA agrees better with TRBJ2-7, so the J call may be wrong. The germline V gene has CDR1 SGHDT and CDR2 YYEEEE. The CDR3 spans 15 residues.

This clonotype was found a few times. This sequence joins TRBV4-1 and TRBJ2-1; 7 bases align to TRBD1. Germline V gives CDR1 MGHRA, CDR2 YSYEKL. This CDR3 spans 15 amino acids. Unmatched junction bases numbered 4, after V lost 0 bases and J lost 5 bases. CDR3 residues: CASSQDHRGDNEQFF. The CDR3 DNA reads TGCGCCAGCAGCCAAGATCACAGGGGAGACAATGAGCAGTTCTTC.

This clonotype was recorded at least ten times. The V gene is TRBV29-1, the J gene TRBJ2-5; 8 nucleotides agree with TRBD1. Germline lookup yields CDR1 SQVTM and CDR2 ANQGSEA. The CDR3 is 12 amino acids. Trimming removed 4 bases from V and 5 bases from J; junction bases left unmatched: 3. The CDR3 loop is CSVVRTGETQYF. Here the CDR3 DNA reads TGCAGCGTTGTGCGGACAGGGGAGACCCAGTACTTC.

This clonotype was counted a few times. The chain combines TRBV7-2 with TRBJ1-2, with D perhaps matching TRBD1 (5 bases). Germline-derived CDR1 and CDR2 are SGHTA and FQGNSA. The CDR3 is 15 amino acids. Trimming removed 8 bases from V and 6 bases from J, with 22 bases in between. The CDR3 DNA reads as TGTGCCAGCGGGCGGGACCCTGCCTCTGCGGATGGCTACACCTTC. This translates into CASGRDPASADGYTF.

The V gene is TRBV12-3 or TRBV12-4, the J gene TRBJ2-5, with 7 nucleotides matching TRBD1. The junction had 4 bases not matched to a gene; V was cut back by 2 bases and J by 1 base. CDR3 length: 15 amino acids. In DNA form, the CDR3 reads TGTGCCAGCAGTTTACCCGGGACAGCCCAAGAGACCCAGTACTTC. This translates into CASSLPGTAQETQYF.

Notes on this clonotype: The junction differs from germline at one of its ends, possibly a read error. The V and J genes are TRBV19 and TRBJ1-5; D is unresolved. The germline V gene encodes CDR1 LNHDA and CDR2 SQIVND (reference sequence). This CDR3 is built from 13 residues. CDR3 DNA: TGTGCCAGTAGTCAGTATAGCAATCAGCCTCAGCATTTT. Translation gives CASSQYSNQPQHF.

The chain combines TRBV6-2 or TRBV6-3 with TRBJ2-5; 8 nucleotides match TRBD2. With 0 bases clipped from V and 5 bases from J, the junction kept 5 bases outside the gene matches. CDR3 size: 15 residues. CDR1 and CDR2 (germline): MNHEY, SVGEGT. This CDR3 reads CASSYSRGGGETQYF. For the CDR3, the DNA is TGTGCCAGCAGTTACTCCCGGGGGGGCGGCGAGACCCAGTACTTC.

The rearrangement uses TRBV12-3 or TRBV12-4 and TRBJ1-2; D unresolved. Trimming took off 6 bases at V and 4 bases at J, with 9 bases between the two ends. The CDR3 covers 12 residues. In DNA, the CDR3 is TGTGCCAGCAGCCGCGACCCCTATGGCTACACCTTC. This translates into CASSRDPYGYTF.

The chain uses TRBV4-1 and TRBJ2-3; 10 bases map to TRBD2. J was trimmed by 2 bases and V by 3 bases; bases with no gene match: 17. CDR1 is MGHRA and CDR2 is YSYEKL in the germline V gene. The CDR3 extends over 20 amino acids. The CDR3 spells CASSQAVGSSGGALTDTQYF. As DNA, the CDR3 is TGCGCCAGCAGCCAGGCCGTCGGGTCCAGCGGGGGGGCCCTCACAGATACGCAGTATTTT.

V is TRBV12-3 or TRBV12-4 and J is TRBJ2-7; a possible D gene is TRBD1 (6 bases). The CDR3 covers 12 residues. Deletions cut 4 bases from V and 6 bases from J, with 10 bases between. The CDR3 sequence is CASSWGPGEQYF. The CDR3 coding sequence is TGTGCCAGCAGTTGGGGGCCTGGCGAGCAGTACTTC.

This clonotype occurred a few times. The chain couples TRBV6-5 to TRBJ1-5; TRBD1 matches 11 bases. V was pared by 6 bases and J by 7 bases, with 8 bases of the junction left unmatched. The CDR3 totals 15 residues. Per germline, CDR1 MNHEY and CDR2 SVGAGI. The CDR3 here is CASSRGTGGYQPQHF. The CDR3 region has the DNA TGTGCCAGCAGCCGTGGGACAGGGGGTTACCAGCCCCAGCATTTT.

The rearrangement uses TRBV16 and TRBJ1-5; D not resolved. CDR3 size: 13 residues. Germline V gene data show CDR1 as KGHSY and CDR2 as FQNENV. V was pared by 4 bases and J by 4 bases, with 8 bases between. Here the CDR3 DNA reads TGTGCCAGCAGCCTTTTGGCAAATCAGCCCCAGCATTTT. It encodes CASSLLANQPQHF.

CDR3 sequence: CASTQQRDNTEAFF. The CDR3 bases are TGTGCCAGCACCCAGCAAAGGGACAACACTGAAGCTTTCTTT. The chain joins TRBV7-2 to TRBJ1-1; tentatively, D is TRBD1 (5 bases). Germline V CDR1 and CDR2: SGHTA, FQGNSA. The length of the CDR3 is 14 residues. The germline V and J ends were trimmed by 7 bases and 2 bases, with 14 bases remaining between them. Complete variable domain (other parts from reference TRBV7-2 and TRBJ1-1): GAGVSQSPSNKVTEKGKDVELRCDPISGHTALYWYRQSLGQGLEFLIYFQGNSAPDKSGLPSDRFSAERTGGSVSTLTIQRTQQEDSAVYLCASTQQRDNTEAFFGQGTRLTVV.

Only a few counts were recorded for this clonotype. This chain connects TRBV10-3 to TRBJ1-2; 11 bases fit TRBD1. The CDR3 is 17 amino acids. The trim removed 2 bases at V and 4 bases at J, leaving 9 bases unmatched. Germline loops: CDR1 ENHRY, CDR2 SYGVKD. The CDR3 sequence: CAISEARDRGFAYGYTF. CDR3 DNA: TGTGCCATCAGTGAGGCCCGGGACAGGGGGTTTGCCTATGGCTACACCTTC.